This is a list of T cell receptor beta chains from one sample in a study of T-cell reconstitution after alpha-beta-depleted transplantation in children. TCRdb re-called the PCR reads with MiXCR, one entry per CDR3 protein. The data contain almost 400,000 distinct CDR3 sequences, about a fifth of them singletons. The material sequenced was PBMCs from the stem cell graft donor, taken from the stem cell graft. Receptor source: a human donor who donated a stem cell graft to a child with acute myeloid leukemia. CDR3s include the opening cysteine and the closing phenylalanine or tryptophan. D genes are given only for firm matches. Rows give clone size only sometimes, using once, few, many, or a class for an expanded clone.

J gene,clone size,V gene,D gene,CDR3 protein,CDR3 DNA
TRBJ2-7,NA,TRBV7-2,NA,CASSSMGRARYEQYF,TGTGCCAGCAGCTCAATGGGACGCGCTAGATACGAGCAGTACTTC
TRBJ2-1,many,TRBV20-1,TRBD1,CSATRDRGYNEQFF,TGCAGTGCCACCCGGGACAGGGGGTACAATGAGCAGTTCTTC
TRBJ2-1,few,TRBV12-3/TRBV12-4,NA,CASRGAGRNNEQFF,TGTGCCAGCAGGGGGGCAGGGAGGAACAATGAGCAGTTCTTC
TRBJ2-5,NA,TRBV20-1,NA,CSASRHSQETQYF,TGCAGTGCTAGTCGACACTCCCAAGAGACCCAGTACTTC
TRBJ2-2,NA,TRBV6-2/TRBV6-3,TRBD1,CASSYSRDRAYTGELFF,TGTGCCAGCAGTTACAGCCGGGACAGGGCTTACACCGGGGAGCTGTTTTTT
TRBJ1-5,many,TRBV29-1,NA,CSVEESGDQPQHF,TGCAGCGTTGAAGAATCGGGGGACCAGCCCCAGCATTTT
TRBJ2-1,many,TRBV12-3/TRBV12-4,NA,CASHSSTQSDEQFF,TGTGCCAGTCACTCTAGCACTCAGTCGGATGAGCAGTTCTTC
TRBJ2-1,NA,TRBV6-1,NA,CASSAGRYNEQFF,TGTGCCAGCAGTGCCGGCAGGTATAATGAGCAGTTCTTC
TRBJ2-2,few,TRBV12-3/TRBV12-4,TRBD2,CASRGPWSGRSTGELFF,TGTGCCAGCAGGGGCCCTTGGAGCGGGAGGTCGACCGGGGAGCTGTTTTTT
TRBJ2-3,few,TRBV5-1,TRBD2,CASSWLTSGTADTQYF,TGCGCCAGCAGCTGGTTGACTAGCGGGACCGCAGATACGCAGTATTTT
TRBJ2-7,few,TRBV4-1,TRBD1,CASSPSQTGGYQYF,TGCGCCAGCAGCCCTTCGCAGACAGGGGGTTATCAGTACTTC
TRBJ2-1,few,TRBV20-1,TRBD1,CSAGGGQGSDNEQFF,TGCAGTGCTGGGGGGGGACAGGGATCGGACAATGAGCAGTTCTTC
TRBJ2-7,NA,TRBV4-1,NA,CASSQGQGLGPYEQYF,TGCGCCAGCAGCCAAGGGCAGGGGCTAGGCCCATACGAGCAGTACTTC
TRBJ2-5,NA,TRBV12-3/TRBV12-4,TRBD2,CASSDGLAGASQETQYF,TGTGCCAGCAGTGACGGACTAGCGGGAGCGTCCCAAGAGACCCAGTACTTC
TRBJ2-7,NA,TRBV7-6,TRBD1,CASSQLSGTGPYEQYF,TGTGCCAGCAGCCAATTATCCGGGACAGGACCCTACGAGCAGTACTTC
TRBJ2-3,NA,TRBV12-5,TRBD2,CASGHAASGTPTDTQYF,TGTGCTAGTGGTCACGCCGCTAGCGGGACTCCCACAGATACGCAGTATTTT
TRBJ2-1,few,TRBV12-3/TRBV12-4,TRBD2,CASSLLTSGTNEQFF,TGTGCCAGCAGTTTATTGACTAGCGGGACCAATGAGCAGTTCTTC
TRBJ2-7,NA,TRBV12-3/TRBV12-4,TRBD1,CASSSLGQGAYEQYF,TGTGCCAGCAGTTCCCTGGGACAGGGGGCTTACGAGCAGTACTTC
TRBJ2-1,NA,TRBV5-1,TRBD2,CASSLGTSAGSYNEQFF,TGCGCCAGCAGCCTCGGGACTAGCGCCGGCTCCTACAATGAGCAGTTCTTC
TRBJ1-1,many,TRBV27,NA,CASTPGGTVNTEAFF,TGTGCCAGCACCCCTGGAGGGACGGTGAACACTGAAGCTTTCTTT
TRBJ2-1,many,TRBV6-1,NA,CASSEAWLGEQFF,TGTGCCAGCAGTGAAGCCTGGCTGGGGGAGCAGTTCTTC
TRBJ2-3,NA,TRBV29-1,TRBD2,CSVQASGFLDTQYF,TGCAGCGTTCAGGCTAGCGGGTTCCTAGATACGCAGTATTTT
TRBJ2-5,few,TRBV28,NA,CASSFAKTQYF,TGTGCCAGCAGTTTTGCCAAGACCCAGTACTTC
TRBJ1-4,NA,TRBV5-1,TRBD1,CASSWGTGNEKLFF,TGCGCCAGCAGCTGGGGGACAGGAAATGAAAAACTGTTTTTT
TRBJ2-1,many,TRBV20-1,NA,CSARDSKRLPYNEQFF,TGCAGTGCTAGAGATTCGAAGCGGCTACCCTACAATGAGCAGTTCTTC
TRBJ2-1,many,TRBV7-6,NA,CASSFLSGQNRYNEQFF,TGTGCCAGCAGCTTTCTAAGCGGGCAAAACCGTTATAATGAGCAGTTCTTC
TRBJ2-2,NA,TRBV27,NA,CASSFFGAGELFF,NA
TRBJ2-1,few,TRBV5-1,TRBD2,CASSSTLAGGVYNEQFF,TGCGCCAGCAGCTCCACATTAGCGGGAGGGGTCTACAATGAGCAGTTCTTC
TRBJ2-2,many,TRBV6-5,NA,CASSYSRGTGELFF,TGTGCCAGCAGTTACTCTAGGGGCACCGGGGAGCTGTTTTTT
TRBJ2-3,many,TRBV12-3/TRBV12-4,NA,CASSLGWDTQYF,TGTGCCAGCAGTTTAGGTTGGGATACGCAGTATTTT
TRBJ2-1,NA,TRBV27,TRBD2,CASSPEFSGNEQFF,TGTGCCAGCAGTCCCGAGTTTAGCGGGAATGAGCAGTTCTTC
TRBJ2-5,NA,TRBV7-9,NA,CASGPNGEDQYF,TGTGCCAGCGGCCCCAACGGGGAGGACCAGTACTTC
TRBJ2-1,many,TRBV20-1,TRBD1,CSATTPTTLRQGSNNEQFF,TGCAGTGCTACCACCCCGACAACACTAAGACAGGGTAGCAACAATGAGCAGTTCTTC
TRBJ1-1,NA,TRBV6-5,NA,CASSYSGESTEAFF,TGTGCCAGCAGTTATTCTGGGGAGAGCACTGAAGCTTTCTTT
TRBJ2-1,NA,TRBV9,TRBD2,CASSIRTSSSNEQFF,TGTGCCAGCAGCATCCGGACTAGTAGTTCCAATGAGCAGTTCTTC
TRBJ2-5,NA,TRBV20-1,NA,CSATGTTQRTQYF,TGCAGTGCTACGGGGACCACCCAAAGGACCCAGTACTTC
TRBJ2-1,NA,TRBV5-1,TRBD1,CASSVTGGDEQFF,TGCGCCAGCAGCGTGACAGGGGGCGATGAGCAGTTCTTC
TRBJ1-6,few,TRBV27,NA,CASRELASPLHF,TGTGCCAGCAGAGAATTAGCCTCACCCCTCCACTTT
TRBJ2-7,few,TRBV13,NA,CASSPLGRRREQYF,TGTGCCAGCAGCCCTCTGGGACGGCGGAGGGAGCAGTACTTC
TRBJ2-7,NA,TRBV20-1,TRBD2,CSARRTSGSSEQYF,TGCAGTGCTAGACGGACTAGCGGGAGTTCCGAGCAGTACTTC
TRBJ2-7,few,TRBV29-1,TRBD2,CSVRLARYEQYF,TGCAGCGTCCGACTAGCGCGCTACGAGCAGTACTTC
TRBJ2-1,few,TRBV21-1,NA,CASSLRLVREFF,TGTGCCAGCAGCCTACGACTAGTGAGGGAGTTCTTC
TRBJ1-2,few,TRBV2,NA,CASRESVRGNGYTF,TGTGCCAGCAGGGAGTCGGTTCGGGGGAATGGCTACACCTTC
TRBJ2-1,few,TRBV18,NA,CASCPSQNNEQFF,TGTGCCAGCTGCCCCTCCCAAAACAATGAGCAGTTCTTC
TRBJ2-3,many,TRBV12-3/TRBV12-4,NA,CASSFDFSTDTQYF,TGTGCCAGCAGTTTTGACTTTAGCACAGATACGCAGTATTTT
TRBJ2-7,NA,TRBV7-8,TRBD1,CASSLGGTGSIYEQYF,TGTGCCAGCAGCTTAGGAGGGACAGGTTCGATCTACGAGCAGTACTTC
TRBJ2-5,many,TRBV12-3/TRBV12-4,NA,CASSLDLQETQYF,TGTGCCAGCAGTTTAGACTTACAAGAGACCCAGTACTTC